The rows below give T cell receptor beta chains drawn from one sample of a study of cytomegalovirus exposure and HLA in healthy donors. The method was immunoSEQ multiplex PCR; TCRdb's version includes in-frame clones alone and lacks a portion of them. The sample includes roughly 130,000 clones, roughly 74% seen only once; the top ten take approximately 6%. The sequenced sample consisted of PBMCs. Source of these receptors: a woman aged 50 to 60 in good health and CMV-seropositive. Both conserved end residues are part of each CDR3. The order of the fields is J gene, CDR3 length, D gene, V gene, CDR3 protein. D genes are given only for firm matches.

TRBJ1-2,11,.,TRBV11-1,CASSKSGGYTF
TRBJ1-2,14,.,TRBV15,CATSTNRVSYGYTF
TRBJ1-6,12,.,TRBV7-8,CASSLSGAPLHF
TRBJ2-3,12,.,TRBV7-9,CASSWTADTQYF
TRBJ2-2,14,.,TRBV11-2,CASSLGRNTGELFF
TRBJ1-5,14,.,TRBV6-5,CASGRDPSNQPQHF
TRBJ1-5,15,.,TRBV9,CASSVAPWGDQPQHF
TRBJ1-1,15,TRBD1,TRBV19,CASSPTTGGVTEAFF
TRBJ2-1,15,.,TRBV10-3,CAISVNIAGLNEQFF
TRBJ2-5,15,.,TRBV27,CASSLGTPQGETQYF
TRBJ1-1,13,.,TRBV2,CASEQEANTEAFF
TRBJ1-2,16,TRBD1,TRBV5-1,CASSLESGQGAGGYTF
TRBJ2-3,15,TRBD1,TRBV5-4,CASSSASGGVDTQYF
TRBJ1-5,13,TRBD1,TRBV2,CASGRGLNQPQHF
TRBJ1-2,11,.,TRBV28,CASNPGYGYTF
TRBJ2-2,14,.,TRBV27,CASRGGRGRGELFF
TRBJ1-6,15,.,TRBV9,CASSVEGGPDSPLHF
TRBJ2-2,14,TRBD1,TRBV14,CASSPDRGIGELFF
TRBJ1-6,14,.,TRBV5-6,CASSLLAGRSPLHF
TRBJ2-2,17,.,TRBV7-6,CASSPSRLAGNTGELFF
TRBJ1-3,15,.,TRBV5-4,CASSFAGTSGNTIYF
TRBJ2-7,17,TRBD2,TRBV5-5,CASSLRLGGSETYEQYF
TRBJ2-5,16,TRBD2,TRBV7-7,CASSPTSGGLQETQYF
TRBJ1-5,14,.,TRBV5-6,CASSLGVSNQPQHF
TRBJ1-6,14,TRBD1,TRBV5-8,CASSRTGPTSPLHF
TRBJ1-6,14,.,TRBV14,CASRQAGPNSPLHF
TRBJ1-4,15,TRBD1,TRBV18,CASSPRDRGREKLFF
TRBJ1-2,14,TRBD1,TRBV6-5,CASNRQGFGDGYTF
TRBJ1-4,16,.,TRBV6-4,CASSDSNLRANEKLFF
TRBJ1-5,13,.,TRBV19,CASTRGYNQPQHF
TRBJ1-6,14,TRBD1,TRBV6-5,CASRLTGGNSPLHF
TRBJ1-1,15,TRBD1,TRBV6-5,CASSYGSTGSTEAFF
TRBJ2-3,13,TRBD1,TRBV5-5,CASSRDRADTQYF
TRBJ1-1,13,.,TRBV2,CASSLGQNTEAFF
TRBJ1-2,16,.,TRBV6-1,CASSEGVGGLNYGYTF
TRBJ2-7,14,.,TRBV6-5,CASSLTGNHYEQYF
TRBJ1-1,11,.,TRBV15,CATSSGPKAFF
TRBJ2-3,15,TRBD2,TRBV7-2,CASSLQRGRTDTQYF
TRBJ2-3,12,.,TRBV6-1,CASRGQIDTQYF
TRBJ1-1,15,.,TRBV19,CASSGRGGIRTEAFF
TRBJ1-2,14,.,TRBV7-6,CASSLRPGGYGYTF
TRBJ1-2,15,TRBD1,TRBV7-9,CASSSGQGASYGYTF
TRBJ2-7,19,TRBD1,TRBV4-1,CASSQIVQLGDRGPGEQYF